The present TCR beta chain was sequenced within a study of cytomegalovirus exposure and HLA in healthy donors. For the study at large: Out of 398 genotyped donors, roughly 80% belonged to the Caucasian-associated ancestry cluster.

The PCR used 60 Vbeta and 13 Jbeta primers. Generated by immunoSEQ multiplex PCR, the TCRdb table keeps only in-frame clones and is missing some. This sample contains 100,000 to 150,000 clones. Points from the study as a whole: In a later analysis, a missense DCLRE1C variant was linked to TCR beta V- and J-gene trimming.

CDR3 length: 14 residues. Comments on this clone: Its target is unknown.

This chain joins TRBV12-1 and TRBJ2-2; TRBD2 was called by the table and not checked on the DNA. TRBV12-1 is a listed pseudogene. The TCR originated in a young man in good health and CMV-seronegative. The source material was PBMCs. DNA of the CDR3: TGTGCCCACCCTAGCGGGAGAGACACCGGGGAGCTGTTTTTT. Translating gives CAHPSGRDTGELFF.